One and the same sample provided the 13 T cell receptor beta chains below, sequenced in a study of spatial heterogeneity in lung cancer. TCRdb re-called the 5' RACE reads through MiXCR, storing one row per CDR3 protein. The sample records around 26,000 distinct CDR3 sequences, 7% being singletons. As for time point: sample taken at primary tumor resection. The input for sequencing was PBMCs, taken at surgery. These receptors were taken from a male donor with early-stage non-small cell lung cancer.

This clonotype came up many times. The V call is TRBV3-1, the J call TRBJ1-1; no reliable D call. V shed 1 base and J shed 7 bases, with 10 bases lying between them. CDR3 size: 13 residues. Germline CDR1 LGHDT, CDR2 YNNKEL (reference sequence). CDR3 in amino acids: CASSQAAGFEAFF. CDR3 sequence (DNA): TGTGCCAGCAGCCAAGCAGCGGGCTTTGAAGCTTTCTTT.

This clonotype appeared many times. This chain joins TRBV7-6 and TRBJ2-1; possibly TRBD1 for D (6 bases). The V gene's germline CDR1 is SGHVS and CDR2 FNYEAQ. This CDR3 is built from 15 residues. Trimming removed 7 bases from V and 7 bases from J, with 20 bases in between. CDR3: CASTPERGSTNEQFF. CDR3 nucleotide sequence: TGTGCCAGCACCCCAGAGAGGGGGTCTACAAATGAGCAGTTCTTC.

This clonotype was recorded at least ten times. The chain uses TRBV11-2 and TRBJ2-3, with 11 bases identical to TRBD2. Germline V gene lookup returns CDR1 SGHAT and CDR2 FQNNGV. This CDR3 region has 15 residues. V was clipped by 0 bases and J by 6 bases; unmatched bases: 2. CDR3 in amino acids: CASSLELAGVDTQYF. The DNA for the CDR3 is TGTGCCAGCAGCTTAGAACTAGCGGGGGTGGATACGCAGTATTTT.

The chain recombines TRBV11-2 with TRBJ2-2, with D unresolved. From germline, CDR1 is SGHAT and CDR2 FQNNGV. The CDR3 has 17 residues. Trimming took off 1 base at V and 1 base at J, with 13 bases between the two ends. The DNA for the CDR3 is TGTGCCAGCAGCTTAGTATATGGTTTCCAGAACACCGGGGAGCTGTTTTTT. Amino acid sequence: CASSLVYGFQNTGELFF.

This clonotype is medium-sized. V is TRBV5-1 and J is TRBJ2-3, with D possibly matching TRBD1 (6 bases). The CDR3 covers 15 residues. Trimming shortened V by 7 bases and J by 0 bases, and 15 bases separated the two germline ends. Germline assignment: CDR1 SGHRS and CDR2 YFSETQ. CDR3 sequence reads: CASYYRVLSTDTQYF. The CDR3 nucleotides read TGCGCCAGCTATTACAGGGTTCTCAGCACAGATACGCAGTATTTT.

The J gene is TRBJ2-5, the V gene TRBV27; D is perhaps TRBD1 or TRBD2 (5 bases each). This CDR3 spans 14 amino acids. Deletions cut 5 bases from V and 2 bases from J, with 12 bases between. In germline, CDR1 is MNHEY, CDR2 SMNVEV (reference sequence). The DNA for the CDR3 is TGTGCCAGCAGTCCGGGGCCCTGGCAAGAGACCCAGTACTTC. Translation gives CASSPGPWQETQYF.

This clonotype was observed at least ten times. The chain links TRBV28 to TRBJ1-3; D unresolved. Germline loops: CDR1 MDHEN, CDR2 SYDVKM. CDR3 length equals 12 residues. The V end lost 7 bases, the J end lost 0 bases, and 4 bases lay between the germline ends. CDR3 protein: CASNPSGNTIYF. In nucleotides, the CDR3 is TGTGCCAGCAACCCCTCTGGAAACACCATATATTTT.

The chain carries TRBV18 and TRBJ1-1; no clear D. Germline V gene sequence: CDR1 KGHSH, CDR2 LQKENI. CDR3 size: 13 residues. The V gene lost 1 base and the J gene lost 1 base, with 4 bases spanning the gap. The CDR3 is CASSPQRNTEAFF. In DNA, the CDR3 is TGTGCCAGCTCACCACAGAGGAACACTGAAGCTTTCTTT.

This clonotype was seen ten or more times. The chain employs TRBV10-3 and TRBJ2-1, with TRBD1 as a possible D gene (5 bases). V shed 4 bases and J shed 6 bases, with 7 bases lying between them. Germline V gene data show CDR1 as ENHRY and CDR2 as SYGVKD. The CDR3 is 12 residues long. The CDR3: CAISADSNEQFF. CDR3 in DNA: TGTGCCATCAGTGCCGACAGCAATGAGCAGTTCTTC.

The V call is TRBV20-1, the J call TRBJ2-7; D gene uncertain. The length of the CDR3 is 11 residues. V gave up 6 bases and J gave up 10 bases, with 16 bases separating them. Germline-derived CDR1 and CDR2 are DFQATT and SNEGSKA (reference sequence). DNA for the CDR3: TGCAGTGCCCGCGGCCCGACTTATCAGTACTTC. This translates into CSARGPTYQYF.

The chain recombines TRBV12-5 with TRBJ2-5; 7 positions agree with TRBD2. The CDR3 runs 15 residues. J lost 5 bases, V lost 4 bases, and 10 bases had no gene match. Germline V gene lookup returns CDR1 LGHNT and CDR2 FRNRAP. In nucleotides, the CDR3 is TGTGCTAGTGGTTCCTACCCTATGGGGGGGGAGACCCAGTACTTC. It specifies CASGSYPMGGETQYF.

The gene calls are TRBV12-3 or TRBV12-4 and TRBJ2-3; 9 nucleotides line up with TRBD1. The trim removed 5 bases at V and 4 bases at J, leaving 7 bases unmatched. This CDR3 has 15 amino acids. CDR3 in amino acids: CASSPWTGAADTQYF. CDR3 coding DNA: TGTGCCAGCAGTCCCTGGACAGGGGCGGCAGATACGCAGTATTTT.

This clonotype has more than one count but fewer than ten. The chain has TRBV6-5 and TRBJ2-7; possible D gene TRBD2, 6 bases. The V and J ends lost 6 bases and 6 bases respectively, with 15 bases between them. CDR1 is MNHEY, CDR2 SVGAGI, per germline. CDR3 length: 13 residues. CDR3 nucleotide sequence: TGTGCCAGCAGGGAGGGACGGCCCTGCGAGCAGTACTTC. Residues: CASREGRPCEQYF.